This T cell receptor (beta chain) was identified during a study of shared clonotypes between healthy human individuals. The V gene's germline CDR1 is SQVTM and CDR2 ANQGSEA. Trimming cost V 5 bases and J 2 bases; bases outside gene matches: 4. The CDR3 runs to 14 residues. Genomic DNA (from each subset) was split evenly across several immunoSEQ plates. The DNA input per sorted-subset replicate PCR was about 190 ng, corresponding to some 33,000 T cell genomes. The data were produced by immunoSEQ multiplex PCR, yet TCRdb's version contains in-frame clones alone and is incomplete. The table includes 500,000 or so clones, approximately 95% detected once. CD4+ cells underwent separation, giving CD45RA+ naive and CD45RA-negative memory subsets.

The sample taken for sequencing was naive CD4+ T cells sorted from blood. Subset specified: CD45RA+ positively selected. The origin of this receptor is a woman aged 30 to 39 in good health. The genes are TRBV29-1 and TRBJ2-5; 11 nucleotides align to TRBD2. The CDR3 reads CSVLTSGRQETQYF. DNA of the CDR3: TGCAGCGTTTTAACTAGCGGGAGACAAGAGACCCAGTACTTC.